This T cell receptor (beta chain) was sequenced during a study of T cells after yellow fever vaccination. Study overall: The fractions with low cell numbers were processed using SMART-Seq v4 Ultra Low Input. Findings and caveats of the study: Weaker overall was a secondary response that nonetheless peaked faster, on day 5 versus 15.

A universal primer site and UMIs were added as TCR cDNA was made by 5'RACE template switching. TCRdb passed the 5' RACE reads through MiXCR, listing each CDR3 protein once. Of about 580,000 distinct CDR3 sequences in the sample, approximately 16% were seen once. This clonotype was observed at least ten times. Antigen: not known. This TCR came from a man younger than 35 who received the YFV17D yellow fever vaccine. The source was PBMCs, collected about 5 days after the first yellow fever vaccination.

The CDR3 sequence is CASSQDRYNEQFF. The CDR3 nucleotides read TGTGCCAGCAGTCAGGACAGGTACAATGAGCAGTTCTTC. The rearrangement links TRBV12-3 or TRBV12-4 to TRBJ2-1; 7 nucleotides line up with TRBD1. This CDR3 has 13 amino acids. With 5 bases clipped from V and 4 bases from J, the junction kept 2 bases outside the gene matches.